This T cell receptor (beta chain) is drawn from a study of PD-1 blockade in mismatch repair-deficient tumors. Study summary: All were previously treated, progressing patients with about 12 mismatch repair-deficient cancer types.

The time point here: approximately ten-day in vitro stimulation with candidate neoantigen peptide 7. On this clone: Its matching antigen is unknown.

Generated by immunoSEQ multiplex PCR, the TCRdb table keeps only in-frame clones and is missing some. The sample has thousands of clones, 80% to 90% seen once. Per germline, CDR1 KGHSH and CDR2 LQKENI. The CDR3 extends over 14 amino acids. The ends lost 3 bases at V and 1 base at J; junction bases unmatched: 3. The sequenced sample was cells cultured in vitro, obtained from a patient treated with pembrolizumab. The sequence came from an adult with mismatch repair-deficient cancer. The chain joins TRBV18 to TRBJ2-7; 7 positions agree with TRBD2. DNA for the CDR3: TGTGCCAGCTCACCTGGACTAGGTTCCTACGAGCAGTACTTC. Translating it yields CASSPGLGSYEQYF.